Listed below are T cell receptor beta chains from one sample, sequenced in a study of T cell responses to AZD1222 COVID-19 vaccine. Sequenced by immunoSEQ multiplex PCR; TCRdb stores in-frame clones only, minus some. This table has 130,000 or so clones, 65% to 90% appearing once. Sequenced here: peripheral blood, sampled 28 days after the second AZD1222 dose. These receptors were obtained from an adult who received the AZD1222 COVID-19 vaccine. The CDR3 runs from the conserved cysteine through the conserved F or W. Fields, in order: clone size, V gene, J gene, CDR3 protein. For some rows the clone size is stated as once, few or many, or as a class when expanded; others skip it.

>.|TRBV9|TRBJ1-1
CASSVDTTTEAFF
>.|TRBV7-9|TRBJ1-3
CASSLRGAAGNTIYF
>.|TRBV11-2|TRBJ2-3
CASSPRSSGGADTQYF
>.|TRBV7-9|TRBJ2-7
CASGMRSYEQYF
>.|TRBV5-1|TRBJ2-1
CASSATSGAGEQFF
>.|TRBV7-2|TRBJ2-6
CASSFRSGANVLTF
>.|TRBV6-4|TRBJ2-2
CASSEGTGNTGELFF
>.|TRBV2|TRBJ1-2
CASSRQGNYGYTF
>.|TRBV3-1/TRBV3-2|TRBJ1-1
CASSQETPTGVPPRNTEAFF
>.|TRBV3-1/TRBV3-2|TRBJ2-1
CASSLGFGYNEQFF
>.|TRBV2|TRBJ1-2
CASSRESYGYTF
>.|TRBV6-2/TRBV6-3|TRBJ2-3
CASSYPLGGHTDTQYF
>.|TRBV30|TRBJ1-5
CAWSGLTADQPQHF
>.|TRBV6-2/TRBV6-3|TRBJ2-6
CASSYSQTASGANVLTF
>.|TRBV7-2|TRBJ2-7
CASSLIGRYSYEQYF
>.|TRBV19|TRBJ2-6
CASSWAGAGANVLTF
>.|TRBV28|TRBJ2-7
CASSSWDGASYEQYF
>few|TRBV11-2|TRBJ2-3
CASSLVWGAPRLTDTQYF
>.|TRBV11-2|TRBJ2-3
CASSSTRGGSTDTQYF
>.|TRBV28|TRBJ1-5
CASSLNLSNQPQHF
>.|TRBV28|TRBJ1-5
CASRVRVYRNNQPQHF
>.|TRBV27|TRBJ1-2
CASSLSRGGSDGYTF
>.|TRBV7-8|TRBJ1-5
CASSWAYSNQPQHF
>.|TRBV7-2|TRBJ2-3
CASSPYDSSGGYTQYF
>.|TRBV7-2|TRBJ2-5
CASSLAFAGGNQETQYF
>.|TRBV20-1|TRBJ2-7
CSASWSSGGELRGQYF
>.|TRBV19|TRBJ1-1
CASSIGWGGPMNTEAFF
>.|TRBV6-6|TRBJ1-5
CASSYSRSDQPQHF
>.|TRBV6-5|TRBJ2-3
CAGGDRASDTQYF
>few|TRBV13|TRBJ1-1
CASRMYRGGTEAFF
>.|TRBV3-1/TRBV3-2|TRBJ1-2
CASSQDSNYGYTF
>.|TRBV28|TRBJ1-2
CATGSPWGGGTNYGYTF
>once|TRBV5-4|TRBJ1-1
CASRPGASNTEAFF
>.|TRBV19|TRBJ1-6
CASNSGTGPWAPLHF
>.|TRBV4-2|TRBJ2-6
CASRGQGLSGANVLTF
>.|TRBV5-5|TRBJ2-3
CASSLRGGSYPGTQYF
>.|TRBV27|TRBJ2-5
CASSLGDRAGTQYF
>once|TRBV7-9|TRBJ1-1
CASSLAVYLVEMNTEAFF
>.|TRBV5-1|TRBJ1-3
CASSETGTAGGNTIYF
>.|TRBV7-2|TRBJ1-1
CASSLLGRVGTEAFF
>.|TRBV12-5|TRBJ2-5
CASGLVTPRTSGQETQYF
>.|TRBV29-1|TRBJ2-2
CSVEGGKNTGELFF
>.|TRBV10-3|TRBJ1-4
CAISESSGPGEKLFF
>.|TRBV19|TRBJ1-5
CASSALRGGDQPQHF
>.|TRBV29-1|TRBJ1-2
CSVVGGTYGYTF
>once|TRBV28|TRBJ1-1
CASRDRGGSGKSMNTEAFF
>.|TRBV9|TRBJ2-7
CASSVSFYEQYF
>.|TRBV10-2|TRBJ1-2
CASSAGDYGYTF
>.|TRBV9|TRBJ1-1
CASSVVGGRHTEAFF
>once|TRBV7-2|TRBJ1-2
CASSLVVGGNYGYTF
>.|TRBV5-6|TRBJ1-2
CASSEGEYGYTF
>.|TRBV10-3|TRBJ2-5
CAISESGTGDSYETQYF